The rows below give T cell receptor beta chains drawn from one sample of a study of T cell responses to AZD1222 COVID-19 vaccine. Data came from immunoSEQ multiplex PCR; TCRdb stores just in-frame clones and leaves some out. The sample holds 160,000 or so clones, 91% seen once. The sample here was peripheral blood, taken on day 0 of AZD1222 vaccination. Receptors originate from an adult in good health. Each CDR3 is given with its conserved first and last residue. The D gene is left open where the match is weak. Part of the rows lack a size; the others show once, few, many or a class for expanded clones.

cdr3_nt	cdr3_aa	clone_size	d_call	j_call	v_call
TGTGCCAGCAGCGGGACAGGGGGGAACACTGAAGCTTTCTTT	CASSGTGGNTEAFF	NA	TRBD1	TRBJ1-1	TRBV9
TGTGCCATCAGTCCCGGGACAGGGGCGGGAGAGACCCAGTACTTC	CAISPGTGAGETQYF	NA	TRBD1	TRBJ2-5	TRBV10-3
TGTGCCAGCAGGGAACTCCCATTAGGGTGGGAGACCCAGTACTTC	CASRELPLGWETQYF	NA	NA	TRBJ2-5	TRBV2
TGCAGCGTAGCCGGTACTAGCGGCACAGATACGCAGTATTTT	CSVAGTSGTDTQYF	NA	TRBD2	TRBJ2-3	TRBV29-1
TGCGCCAGCTCCGTCAGGTATTCTCCCACTGAAGCTTTCTTT	CASSVRYSPTEAFF	once	NA	TRBJ1-1	TRBV5-1
TGTGCCAGTAGAAATAGGAGAAACACCATATATTTT	CASRNRRNTIYF	NA	NA	TRBJ1-3	TRBV19
TGTGCCAGCAGCTTAGCGGGAGTCTACAATGAGCAGTTCTTC	CASSLAGVYNEQFF	NA	NA	TRBJ2-1	TRBV11-2
TGTGCCAGCAGCTCGGGTGAGCAGTTCTTC	CASSSGEQFF	NA	NA	TRBJ2-1	TRBV7-2
TGTGCCAGCAGCGCACACGGGACCCGAACCAACACCGGGGAGCTGTTTTTT	CASSAHGTRTNTGELFF	NA	NA	TRBJ2-2	TRBV2
TGTGCCAGTCCAGACAGGGTTGATACCGGGGAGCTGTTTTTT	CASPDRVDTGELFF	NA	TRBD1	TRBJ2-2	TRBV13
TGTGCCAGCAGCCCGGGACAGGGGGGTCTCTACGAGCAGTACTTC	CASSPGQGGLYEQYF	NA	TRBD1	TRBJ2-7	TRBV7-2
TGTGCCAGCGGACCCGGACAGGGGAGGATGAGCAATCAGCCCCAGCATTTT	CASGPGQGRMSNQPQHF	NA	TRBD1	TRBJ1-5	TRBV9
TGCGCCAGCAGCTTTAACCCAGGAACTAATGAAAAACTGTTTTTT	CASSFNPGTNEKLFF	NA	NA	TRBJ1-4	TRBV5-1
TGTGCCAGCAGCAATGGCCGGCCCAATGAGCAGTTCTTC	CASSNGRPNEQFF	NA	NA	TRBJ2-1	TRBV9
TGTGCCAGCAGCCCCGACCTATTGGGGGGACCCGAGCAGTACTTC	CASSPDLLGGPEQYF	few	NA	TRBJ2-7	TRBV7-7
TGTGCCAGTAGTAAGGGGGGCGGCACCGGGGAGCTGTTTTTT	CASSKGGGTGELFF	NA	NA	TRBJ2-2	TRBV19
TGTGCCAGCAGCTTAGCGGGGGGGGATACGCAGTATTTT	CASSLAGGDTQYF	NA	TRBD2	TRBJ2-3	TRBV7-6